This T cell receptor beta chain was observed in a study of human T cells and chemical hapten exposure. Points from the study as a whole: Expanded TCRs formed significantly more large CDR3 similarity clusters than controls.

This clonotype was seen only a few times. What it binds is not known. The CDR3 runs to 15 residues. V was pared by 2 bases and J by 3 bases, with 6 bases of the junction left unmatched. Germline assignment: CDR1 MDHEN and CDR2 SYDVKM. As to time point: patch test 3, about 24 weeks after DPC sensitization. The treatment here: therapeutic diphenylcyclopropenone sensitization with weekly scalp DPC. Staff drew blood before applying each patch test. One entry per CDR3 protein results from TCRdb running MiXCR on the RACE reads. Among fewer than 80,000 distinct CDR3 sequences listed, 11% were seen once. Sequencing used whole blood, obtained in connection with sensitization to the hapten diphenylcyclopropenone (DPC). The gene calls are TRBV28 and TRBJ2-7; 8 positions agree with TRBD1. The receptor was isolated from a woman aged 30 to 39 with alopecia areata. Some clones in this sample may be carry-over from other donors' samples. DNA of the CDR3: TGTGCCAGCAGTTTACCGGGGACAGGATACTACGAGCAGTACTTC. Protein sequence: CASSLPGTGYYEQYF.